This T cell receptor beta chain was profiled in a study of control samples from healthy donors and cancer patients. This table comes from immunoSEQ multiplex PCR, and its TCRdb copy is limited to in-frame clones, with some not included. The sample consists of around 130,000 clones, 70% to 90% of them appearing once. V gave up 2 bases and J gave up 4 bases, with 14 bases separating them. Per the germline V gene, CDR1 is ENHRY and CDR2 is SYGVKD. This CDR3 spans 15 amino acids. The receptor's source is a man aged 50 to 59 in good health. This chain connects TRBV10-3 to TRBJ1-2; TRBD1 is a possible D gene (5 bases). Material for sequencing was blood. The CDR3 loop is CAISEPTGGLYGYTF. DNA of the CDR3: TGTGCCATCAGTGAGCCGACCGGGGGACTCTATGGCTACACCTTC.